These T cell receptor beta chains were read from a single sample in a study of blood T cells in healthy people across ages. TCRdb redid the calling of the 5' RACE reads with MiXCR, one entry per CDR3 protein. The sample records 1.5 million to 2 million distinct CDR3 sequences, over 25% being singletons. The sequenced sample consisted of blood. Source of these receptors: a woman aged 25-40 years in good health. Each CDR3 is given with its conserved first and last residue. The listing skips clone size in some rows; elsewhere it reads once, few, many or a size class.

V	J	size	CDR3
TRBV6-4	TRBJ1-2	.	CASSESPGTVYGYTF
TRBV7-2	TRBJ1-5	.	CASRQGGGHNQPQHF
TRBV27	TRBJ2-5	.	CASGGGGQGIQETQYF
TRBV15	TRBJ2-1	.	CATRGTSGRTSSYNEQFF
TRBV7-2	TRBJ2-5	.	CASRPQLASVVRGEQYF
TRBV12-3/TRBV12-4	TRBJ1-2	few	CASISSVTVNYGYTF
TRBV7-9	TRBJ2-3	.	CASSQSQEPQYF
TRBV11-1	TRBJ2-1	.	CASSLYGTSYEQFF
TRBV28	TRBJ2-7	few	CASSLGQARSYEQYF
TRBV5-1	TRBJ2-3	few	CASSFLTGGRTDTQYF
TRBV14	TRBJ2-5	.	CASSQIETGKEYF
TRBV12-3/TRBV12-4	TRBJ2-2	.	CASRLDRGRNTRELFF
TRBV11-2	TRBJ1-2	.	CASSLEADSHGGYTF
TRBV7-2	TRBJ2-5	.	CASRDRGGQETQYF
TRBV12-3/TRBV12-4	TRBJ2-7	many	CASSLGQIGSYEQYF
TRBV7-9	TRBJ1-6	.	CASSPPGQYNSPLHF
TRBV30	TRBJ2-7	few	CAWRRDPSSYEQYF
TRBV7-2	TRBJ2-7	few	CASSRAGVIDEQYF
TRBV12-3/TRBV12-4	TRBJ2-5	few	CASSFATTVQETQYF
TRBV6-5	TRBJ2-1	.	CASSYVDTQSVNEQFF
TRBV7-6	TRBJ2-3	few	CASTSSLGLAGADTQYF
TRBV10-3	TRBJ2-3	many	CAIRRELAGTYTQYF
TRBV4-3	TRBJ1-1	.	CASSQTDRQYTEAFF
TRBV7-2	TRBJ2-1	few	CASSVRPSDEQFF
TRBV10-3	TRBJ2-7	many	CAISESVSGYEQYF
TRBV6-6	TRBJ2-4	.	CASSYSRAPSDTQYF
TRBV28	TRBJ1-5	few	CASRKEDRTFINSNQPQHF
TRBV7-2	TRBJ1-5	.	CASSLFRGDNQPQHF
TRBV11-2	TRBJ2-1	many	CASSLNVETLQQFF
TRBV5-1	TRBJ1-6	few	CASSLDLGSYNSPLHF
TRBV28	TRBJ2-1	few	CASSRDSTSYNEQFF
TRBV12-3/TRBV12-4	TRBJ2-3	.	CASNSGTSTDAQYF
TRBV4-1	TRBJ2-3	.	CASSGEFGLKSTDTQYF
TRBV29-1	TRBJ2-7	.	CSVEMAGGPEYEQYF
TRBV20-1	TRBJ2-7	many	CSARDMRGTGEQYF
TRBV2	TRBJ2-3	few	CASSLRGLASDTQYF
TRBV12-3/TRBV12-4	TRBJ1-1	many	CASRPTVNTEAFF
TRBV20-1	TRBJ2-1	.	CSAPDPLISCNEQFF
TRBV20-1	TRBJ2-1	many	CSAHSGGSYNEQFF
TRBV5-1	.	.	CASSSDGAPYNEQYF
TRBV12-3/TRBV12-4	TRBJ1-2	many	CASSFPRRGYTF
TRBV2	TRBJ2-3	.	CASASGGGTDTQYF
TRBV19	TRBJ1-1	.	CASSGVRMAEAFF
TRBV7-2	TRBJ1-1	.	CAKRDRDRDTEAFF
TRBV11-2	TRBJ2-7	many	CASSPGVMYYEQYF
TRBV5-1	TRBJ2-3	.	CASSVAKGGGSTDTQYF
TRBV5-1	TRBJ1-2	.	CASSLNGDTSYGYTF
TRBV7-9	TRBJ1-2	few	CASSSGRQGGVYGYTF
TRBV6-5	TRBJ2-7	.	CATRPGGPSYEQYF
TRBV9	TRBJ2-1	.	CASSVSTADNEQFF